The 11 T cell receptor beta chains reported below all come from one sample, sequenced in a study of Graves' ophthalmopathy and Graves' hyperthyroidism. Amplified TCR beta CDR3 regions were obtained using RNA transcripts as template. HTBI-primed first-round RT-PCR preceded second-round multiplex PCR. TCRdb ran MiXCR on the multiplex PCR reads and lists one entry per CDR3 protein. This table holds about 740,000 distinct CDR3 sequences, roughly 41% found once. What was sequenced was peripheral blood. The receptors originated from an adult man with Graves' ophthalmopathy.

This clonotype turned up a few times. The V gene is TRBV9, the J gene TRBJ2-3, with unresolved D. Germline V CDR1 and CDR2: SGDLS, YYNGEE. Trimming removed 3 bases from V and 3 bases from J, with 8 bases in between. CDR3 length equals 13 residues. CDR3 nucleotide sequence: TGTGCCAGCAGCGAGATAGCTACAGATACGCAGTATTTT. This gives the protein CASSEIATDTQYF.

The J gene is TRBJ1-2, the V gene TRBV6-6, with 10 bases matching TRBD1. Germline V CDR1 and CDR2: MNHNY, SVGAGI (reference sequence). The CDR3 covers 13 residues. V lost 11 bases and J lost 8; bases outside the gene matches: 11. The CDR3 here is CAGRDGTGVGYTF. The CDR3 DNA is TGTGCCGGTCGGGACGGGACAGGGGTCGGCTACACCTTC.

Concerning this clonotype: One junction end disagrees with the germline gene, perhaps due to a read error. The V gene is TRBV2, the J gene TRBJ1-1, with D maybe TRBD1 (6 bases). The CDR3 is 13 amino acids. Germline lookup yields CDR1 SNHLY and CDR2 FYNNEI. The CDR3 bases are TGTGCCATCAGTCCCCGGGACACCCGTAGGGCTTTCTTT. Protein: CAISPRDTRRAFF.

V gene TRBV5-1 combines with J gene TRBJ2-2; D is possibly TRBD1 (6 bases). The CDR3 has 15 residues. Germline loops: CDR1 SGHRS, CDR2 YFSETQ. V was shortened by 3 bases and J by 1 base, with 10 bases between the two germline ends. DNA of the CDR3: TGCGCCAGCAGCTCGGCGACAGGGAACACCGGGGAGCTGTTTTTT. Translated, it gives CASSSATGNTGELFF.

The rearrangement links TRBV29-1 to TRBJ1-1; 9 bases are a match to TRBD1. Unmatched junction bases numbered 6, after V lost 2 bases and J lost 5 bases. Germline values: CDR1 SQVTM, CDR2 ANQGSEA. CDR3 size: 14 residues. CDR3 coding DNA: TGCAGCGTTGAACACGGGACAGGGTTAACTGAAGCTTTCTTT. Translating it yields CSVEHGTGLTEAFF.

This clonotype was counted a few times. This chain joins TRBV20-1 and TRBJ1-1, with D tentatively TRBD1 (5 bases). CDR1 is DFQATT, CDR2 SNEGSKA, per germline (reference sequence). Trimming stripped 7 bases from V and 7 bases from J, with 13 bases between. The CDR3 runs 11 residues. The CDR3 region has the DNA TGCAGTGGATCGGGGGGAAGTGAAGCTTTCTTT. This sequence encodes CSGSGGSEAFF.

In this sample, this clonotype turned up a few times. The chain joins TRBV7-3 to TRBJ1-5, with 12 bases aligning to TRBD1. With V trimmed by 5 bases and J by 6 bases, 8 bases remained unmatched. CDR3 length: 16 amino acids. Germline values: CDR1 SGHTA, CDR2 FQGTGA. CDR3 loop: CASSRKGQGAAQPQHF. DNA of the CDR3: TGTGCCAGCAGCCGCAAGGGACAGGGGGCGGCTCAGCCCCAGCATTTT.

The gene calls are TRBV19 and TRBJ1-5; D remains unclear. CDR3 length: 14 amino acids. Germline V CDR1 and CDR2: LNHDA, SQIVND (reference sequence). Trimming cost V 9 bases and J 7 bases, with 19 bases left between them. In nucleotides, the CDR3 is TGTGCCAGCCACGACAACCGGGTGGGACAGCCCCAGCATTTT. Amino acids: CASHDNRVGQPQHF.

This clonotype appeared many times. The chain combines TRBV29-1 with TRBJ1-2, with D unresolved. Germline-derived CDR1 and CDR2 are SQVTM and ANQGSEA. The ends were cut back, 7 bases at V and 4 bases at J, with 10 bases in the middle. The length of the CDR3 is 11 residues. The CDR3 sequence: CSAYDFYGYTF. The CDR3 bases are TGCAGCGCGTATGATTTCTATGGCTACACCTTC.

CDR3 sequence: CASTQTGRLDGYTF. CDR3 DNA: TGTGCCAGCACCCAGACAGGACGTCTGGATGGCTACACCTTC. The chain couples TRBV5-8 to TRBJ1-2, with D perhaps matching TRBD1 (6 bases). The CDR3 has 14 amino acids. CDR1 and CDR2 (germline): SGHTS, YDEGEE. V dropped 6 bases and J dropped 6 bases, with 18 bases sitting between them.

This clonotype has a handful of counts. The chain uses TRBV12-3 or TRBV12-4 and TRBJ1-1; D not resolved. V lost 6 bases and J lost 3, with 8 bases in between. The CDR3 spans 12 residues. The CDR3 DNA is TGTGCCAGCAGAAAGACCCACACTGAAGCTTTCTTT. Protein sequence: CASRKTHTEAFF.